Below are 25 T cell receptor beta chains sequenced from a single sample in a study of shared clonotypes between healthy human individuals (dated by TCRdb to 2019 to 2021). Library preparation employed the immunoSEQ multiplex PCR assay. Drawn from immuneACCESS, this table holds only the in-frame rearrangements with V and J called that TCRdb kept. Clones are partly lost; checked studies trace under half to an unresolved V gene and leave the rest unexplained. This sample holds around 200,000 clones; about 66% were observed only once. The ten largest clones add up to 8% to 13% of the sample. Sequencing input: memory CD4+ T cells sorted from blood. According to the study, the label for this sample's cell subset or site signals: CD45RA-negative fraction. These receptors were collected from a young man in good health.

The chain has TRBV29-1 and TRBJ1-1; 9 nucleotides line up with TRBD1. CDR1 is SQVTM and CDR2 is ANQGSEA in the germline V gene. This CDR3 is built from 15 residues. V shed 5 bases, J shed 1 base, and the junction held 8 bases outside the gene matches. Written as DNA, the CDR3 is TGCAGCGTTTACTACAGGGGGCTAACGAACACTGAAGCTTTCTTT. Translating it yields CSVYYRGLTNTEAFF.

The chain links TRBV5-1 to TRBJ2-2, with 8 positions matching TRBD1. From germline, CDR1 is SGHRS and CDR2 YFSETQ. The CDR3 has 17 residues. V was pared by 4 bases and J by 4 bases, with 12 bases of the junction left unmatched. In DNA form, the CDR3 reads TGCGCCAGCAGCATTCCTACAGGGGGGTCACTCACCGGGGAGCTGTTTTTT. It translates to CASSIPTGGSLTGELFF.

The chain joins TRBV28 to TRBJ2-7, with a possible D match to TRBD1 (6 bases). The CDR3 length is 14 residues. The germline V gene encodes CDR1 MDHEN and CDR2 SYDVKM. V lost 5 bases and J 3 bases, leaving 14 bases between the germline ends. The CDR3 DNA reads as TGTGCCAGCAGTCCCCCAGACAGGAACTACGAGCAGTACTTC. This sequence encodes CASSPPDRNYEQYF.

This clone has just a few counts. The chain combines TRBV28 with TRBJ2-7; weak D call: TRBD1 (6 bases). CDR1 and CDR2 from the germline V gene are MDHEN and SYDVKM. Deletions cut 11 bases from V and 3 bases from J, with 17 bases between. This CDR3 is built from 13 residues. CDR3 protein: CASSTGPFYEQYF. CDR3 DNA sequence: TGTGCCTCATCGACAGGACCCTTCTACGAGCAGTACTTC.

The table lists this clone with a few counts. CDR3 sequence (DNA): TGTGCCAGCAGTTACACAGGGGACGCTTTCTTT. Its translation is CASSYTGDAFF. The chain combines TRBV2 with TRBJ1-1; 7 bases line up with TRBD1. This CDR3 region has 11 residues. Germline assignment: CDR1 SNHLY and CDR2 FYNNEI. After removal of 5 bases from V and 11 bases from J, the junction contained 5 bases not matched to a gene. Combining the CDR3 with reference TRBV2 and TRBJ1-1 gives the whole variable domain EPEVTQTPSHQVTQMGQEVILRCVPISNHLYFYWYRQILGQKVEFLVSFYNNEISEKSEIFDDQFSVERPDGSNFTLKIRSTKLEDSAMYFCASSYTGDAFFGQGTRLTVV.

The table lists this clone with a few counts. This chain uses TRBV7-3 with TRBJ1-5; a weak D match, TRBD1 (6 bases). The germline V gene has CDR1 SGHTA and CDR2 FQGTGA. The CDR3 consists of 15 residues. V lost 5 bases, J lost 7 bases, and 18 bases lay in between. The chain's CDR3 is CASSLVGGAGQPQHF. In DNA, the CDR3 is TGTGCCAGCAGCCTTGTCGGGGGCGCGGGGCAGCCCCAGCATTTT.

This chain uses TRBV19 with TRBJ2-1; 10 positions match TRBD2. The V gene's germline CDR1 is LNHDA and CDR2 SQIVND (reference sequence). The J segment lost 0 bases and the V segment lost 5 bases, leaving 7 bases of the junction unmatched. The CDR3 contains 17 residues. CDR3 DNA: TGTGCCAGTAGTCCGCATAGCGGGAGGCCCTCCTACAATGAGCAGTTCTTC. It encodes CASSPHSGRPSYNEQFF.

V and J are TRBV14 and TRBJ2-3; 16 bases align to TRBD2. V lost 1 base, J lost 4 bases, and 8 bases stayed unmatched. Per the germline V gene, CDR1 is SGHDN and CDR2 is FVKESK. The CDR3 covers 19 residues. The DNA of the CDR3 is TGTGCCAGCAGCCAAGGGGGACTAGCGGGAGGGCCCTTGGCAGATACGCAGTATTTT. Encoded protein: CASSQGGLAGGPLADTQYF.

This clone was counted between two and nine times. This chain uses TRBV6-6 with TRBJ2-5, with D possibly being TRBD2 (7 bases). The CDR3 is 14 residues long. Germline CDR1 is MNHNY and CDR2 is SVGAGI (reference sequence). With 6 bases removed from V and 5 bases from J, the gap between germline ends came to 16 bases. The CDR3 here is CASRRDGGQETQYF. As DNA, the CDR3 is TGTGCCAGCAGGAGGGACGGGGGGCAGGAGACCCAGTACTTC.

This clone occurred once. The chain carries TRBV15 and TRBJ1-2, with 9 bases lining up with TRBD1. The V and J ends lost 6 bases and 1 base, in that order; junction bases with no gene match: 6. Per the germline V gene, CDR1 is LNHNV and CDR2 is YYDKDF (reference sequence). There are 15 residues in the CDR3. CDR3 protein: CATSLGQGDNYGYTF. CDR3 bases: TGTGCCACCAGTTTGGGACAGGGCGATAACTATGGCTACACCTTC.

This chain links TRBV11-3 with TRBJ2-7; 8 nucleotides align to TRBD1. Germline V gives CDR1 SGHNT, CDR2 YENEEA. With V trimmed by 2 bases and J by 2 bases, 5 bases remained unmatched. The CDR3 sequence is 15 residues long. The CDR3 DNA reads TGTGCCAGCAGCTTATGGCTGGACAGGGCCTACGAGCAGTACTTC. Amino acid sequence: CASSLWLDRAYEQYF.

This clone turned up a few times. V is TRBV5-1 and J is TRBJ2-1; the D gene is possibly TRBD2 (6 bases). The ends were cut back, 0 bases at V and 5 bases at J, with 6 bases in the middle. The CDR3 runs to 13 residues. From germline, CDR1 is SGHRS and CDR2 YFSETQ. CDR3 in amino acids: CASSLGTNNEQFF. The CDR3 region has the DNA TGCGCCAGCAGCTTGGGGACTAACAATGAGCAGTTCTTC.

This clone showed up many times. The V gene is TRBV25-1, the J gene TRBJ1-5; a possible D gene is TRBD1 (6 bases). The ends were cut back, 9 bases at V and 5 bases at J, with 14 bases in the middle. Germline-derived CDR1 and CDR2 are MGHDK and SYGVNS. The CDR3 sequence is 13 residues long. CDR3 nucleotides: TGTGCCAGGACAGGCCCGGACCATCAGCCCCAGCATTTT. Translated: CARTGPDHQPQHF.

This chain joins TRBV28 and TRBJ1-2, with TRBD1 identical over 8 bases. Losses at the gene ends were 3 bases for V and 4 bases for J; bases not matched to a gene: 4. This CDR3 has 14 amino acids. CDR1 MDHEN and CDR2 SYDVKM come from the germline V gene. The CDR3 DNA is TGTGCCAGCAGTTTCAGGGGGCGCCTCTATGGCTACACCTTC. It specifies CASSFRGRLYGYTF.

The chain couples TRBV7-9 to TRBJ2-3, with 10 nucleotides matching TRBD2. This CDR3 region has 15 residues. Germline lookup yields CDR1 SEHNR and CDR2 FQNEAQ (reference sequence). J was trimmed by 4 bases and V by 5 bases; bases with no gene match: 6. This CDR3 reads CASSVGLAVADTQYF. The CDR3 DNA reads as TGTGCCAGCAGCGTAGGACTAGCGGTTGCAGATACGCAGTATTTT.

CDR3 in DNA: TGTGCCAGCAGCTCCACTAGCGGGAGAGGCCAAGAGACCCAGTACTTC. Encoded protein: CASSSTSGRGQETQYF. The chain is built from TRBV11-2 and TRBJ2-5; TRBD2 agrees at 11 bases. CDR3 length: 16 residues. Germline lookup yields CDR1 SGHAT and CDR2 FQNNGV. V dropped 4 bases and J dropped 1; count of bases not matched to a gene: 5.

The chain has TRBV19 and TRBJ2-3, with 15 bases identical to TRBD2. The CDR3 has 17 residues. CDR1 and CDR2 from the germline V gene are LNHDA and SQIVND (reference sequence). The V gene end was trimmed by 1 base and the J gene end by 5 bases; junction bases not matched to a gene: 4. CDR3 DNA: TGTGCCAGTAGTATAGGGCTGGGACTAGCGGGAGGAGATACGCAGTATTTT. Its protein is CASSIGLGLAGGDTQYF.

The chain couples TRBV5-1 to TRBJ2-5; no definite D call. The ends were cut back, 0 bases at V and 8 bases at J, with 17 bases in the middle. The CDR3 is 15 amino acids. Per the germline V gene, CDR1 is SGHRS and CDR2 is YFSETQ. The CDR3 protein is CASSLDQVPTATQYF. The CDR3 bases are TGCGCCAGCAGCTTGGATCAAGTCCCTACGGCAACCCAGTACTTC.

J is TRBJ2-1 and V is TRBV19; the match to TRBD1 covers 7 bases. V lost 5 bases, J lost 10 bases, and 8 bases stayed unmatched. Germline V gene sequence: CDR1 LNHDA, CDR2 SQIVND (reference sequence). There are 13 residues in the CDR3. The CDR3 reads CASSLDRAQEQFF. In DNA form, the CDR3 reads TGTGCCAGTAGTCTCGACAGGGCTCAGGAGCAGTTCTTC. Combining the CDR3 with reference TRBV19 and TRBJ2-1 gives the whole variable domain DGGITQSPKYLFRKEGQNVTLSCEQNLNHDAMYWYRQDPGQGLRLIYYSQIVNDFQKGDIAEGYSVSREKKESFPLTVTSAQKNPTAFYLCASSLDRAQEQFFGPGTRLTVL.

The V call is TRBV2, the J call TRBJ1-4; tentatively, D is TRBD1 (5 bases). The V and J ends lost 8 bases and 0 bases respectively, with 7 bases between them. Germline values: CDR1 SNHLY, CDR2 FYNNEI. The CDR3 sequence is 13 residues long. The CDR3 reads CASGGPTNEKLFF. The CDR3 DNA is TGTGCCAGCGGGGGACCAACTAATGAAAAACTGTTTTTT.

This chain joins TRBV15 and TRBJ2-5, with a weak D call TRBD2 (6 bases). The V and J ends lost 0 bases and 5 bases respectively, with 10 bases between them. The CDR3 sequence is 14 residues long. Germline values: CDR1 LNHNV, CDR2 YYDKDF (reference sequence). The CDR3 here is CATSRDGSAETQYF. As DNA, the CDR3 is TGTGCCACCAGCAGAGACGGGAGTGCGGAGACCCAGTACTTC.

Of note for this clone: An end of the junction differs from the germline gene, which may be a read error. CDR3 coding DNA: TGCGCCAGCAGTCATGGGGCAGGCATTTTT. The encoded protein is CASSHGAGIF. The V gene is TRBV23-1, the J gene TRBJ1-5; D is perhaps TRBD1 (5 bases). TRBV23-1 is an ORF, and what it does is uncertain. The CDR3 is 10 amino acids.

This chain connects TRBV11-2 to TRBJ2-2; D call uncertain. CDR1 SGHAT and CDR2 FQNNGV come from the germline V gene. CDR3 length equals 16 residues. Trimming pared 2 bases from V and 7 bases from J, leaving 17 bases between. The CDR3 region is CASSLLFIGRGGELFF. In nucleotides, the CDR3 is TGTGCCAGCAGCTTACTCTTCATCGGGCGTGGCGGGGAGCTGTTTTTT.

This clone turned up a few times. The rearrangement joins TRBV14 to TRBJ2-5; possibly TRBD1 for D (6 bases). The germline V gene encodes CDR1 SGHDN and CDR2 FVKESK. The CDR3 runs 14 residues. V lost 2 bases to trimming and J lost 0 bases, with 7 bases between them. The CDR3 DNA sequence: TGTGCCAGCAGCCAACACAGGGACCAAGAGACCCAGTACTTC. Its protein is CASSQHRDQETQYF.

As for this clone: The same CDR3 arises from other DNA sequences in this sample as well. This sequence joins TRBV2 and TRBJ2-1, with TRBD2 as a possible D gene (5 bases). This CDR3 has 15 residues. The germline CDR1 and CDR2 sequences are SNHLY and FYNNEI. The V end lost 4 bases, the J end lost 0 bases, and 10 bases lay between the germline ends. CDR3 nucleotides: TGTGCCAGCAGTGCGCTAGCTAACTCCTACAATGAGCAGTTCTTC. Amino acid sequence: CASSALANSYNEQFF.